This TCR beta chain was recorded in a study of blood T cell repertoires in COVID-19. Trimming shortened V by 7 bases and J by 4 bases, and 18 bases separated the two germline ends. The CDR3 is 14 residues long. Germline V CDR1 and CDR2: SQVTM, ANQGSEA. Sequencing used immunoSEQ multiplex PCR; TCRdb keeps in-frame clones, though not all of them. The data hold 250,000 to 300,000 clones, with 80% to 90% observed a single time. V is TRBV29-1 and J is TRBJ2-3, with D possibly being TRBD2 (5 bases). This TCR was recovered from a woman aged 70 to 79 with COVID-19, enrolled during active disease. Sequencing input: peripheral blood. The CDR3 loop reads CSESGPSGADTQYF. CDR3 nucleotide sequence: TGCAGCGAAAGCGGTCCCTCTGGGGCAGATACGCAGTATTTT.